The 25 T cell receptor beta chains below were found in one sample sequenced in a study of cytomegalovirus exposure and HLA in healthy donors. A multiplex PCR was run with 60 Vbeta primers and 13 Jbeta primers. Produced via immunoSEQ multiplex PCR; TCRdb's table is partial and in-frame only. The sample consists of about 100,000 clones, about 83% of them appearing once. Sequencing was performed on PBMCs. The receptor set was obtained from a female donor in good health and CMV-seropositive.

This clone was detected once. The J gene is TRBJ2-3, the V gene TRBV2, with D unclear. V lost 7 bases and J lost 3, with 11 bases in between. CDR3 length: 13 residues. The germline V gene encodes CDR1 SNHLY and CDR2 FYNNEI. Here the CDR3 reads CASKETSTDTQYF. CDR3 sequence (DNA): TGTGCCAGCAAGGAGACCTCGACAGATACGCAGTATTTT.

This chain joins TRBV5-4 and TRBJ2-1, with 14 bases matching TRBD2. The CDR3 covers 16 residues. Germline V gives CDR1 SGHNT, CDR2 YYREEE (reference sequence). V was pared by 4 bases and J by 5 bases, with 5 bases of the junction left unmatched. The CDR3 DNA reads as TGTGCCAGCAGCCCGACTAGCGGGAGGGTCGACAATGAGCAGTTCTTC. Protein: CASSPTSGRVDNEQFF.

Only one count was recorded for this clone. CDR3 bases: TGTGCCAGCAGCTCCCGTGGGAACAGGGCGACGGAGACCCAGTACTTC. Amino acid sequence: CASSSRGNRATETQYF. The rearrangement uses TRBV7-9 and TRBJ2-5; D is possibly TRBD1 (6 bases). Trimming cost V 4 bases and J 5 bases, with 20 bases left between them. CDR1 SEHNR and CDR2 FQNEAQ come from the germline V gene (reference sequence). The CDR3 consists of 16 residues.

The gene calls are TRBV7-3 and TRBJ2-2; TRBD1 aligns across 7 bases. The CDR3 is 16 amino acids. Trimming removed 5 bases from V and 4 bases from J; junction bases left unmatched: 10. Germline lookup yields CDR1 SGHTA and CDR2 FQGTGA. CDR3 sequence (DNA): TGTGCCAGCAGCCCCCAGGGGGTTACTGGCACCGGGGAGCTGTTTTTT. As protein: CASSPQGVTGTGELFF.

The chain combines TRBV2 with TRBJ1-4; TRBD1 matches 7 bases. The CDR3 totals 14 residues. V shed 6 bases, J shed 3 bases, and the junction held 4 bases outside the gene matches. Germline V gives CDR1 SNHLY, CDR2 FYNNEI. CDR3 nucleotide sequence: TGTGCCAGCAGGACAGGGTCGGCTAATGAAAAACTGTTTTTT. Protein: CASRTGSANEKLFF.

The chain joins TRBV29-1 to TRBJ1-2; the D gene is possibly TRBD1 (6 bases). The germline V and J ends were trimmed by 7 bases and 0 bases, with 18 bases remaining between them. This CDR3 spans 15 amino acids. Germline V gene lookup returns CDR1 SQVTM and CDR2 ANQGSEA. The CDR3 DNA sequence: TGCAGCGCGGCCGATGGGTCAGGGGCTAACTATGGCTACACCTTC. Its translation is CSAADGSGANYGYTF. The whole variable domain, remainder taken from reference TRBV29-1 and TRBJ1-2, is SAVISQKPSRDICQRGTSLTIQCQVDSQVTMMFWYRQQPGQSLTLIATANQGSEATYESGFVIDKFPISRPNLTFSTLTVSNMSPEDSSIYLCSAADGSGANYGYTFGSGTRLTVV.

This chain joins TRBV14 and TRBJ2-2, with unresolved D. Germline V gene data show CDR1 as SGHDN and CDR2 as FVKESK. This CDR3 is built from 14 residues. V lost 4 bases and J 1 base, leaving 7 bases between the germline ends. In DNA, the CDR3 is TGTGCCAGCAGCCTCCTCGGGAACACCGGGGAGCTGTTTTTT. Residues: CASSLLGNTGELFF.

The CDR3 DNA sequence: TGCGCCAGCAGCCAAGGGCGGAGACAGGATGATGAAAAACTGTTTTTT. Amino acids: CASSQGRRQDDEKLFF. V and J are TRBV4-1 and TRBJ1-4; D is possibly TRBD1 (6 bases). V dropped 1 base and J dropped 6 bases, with 15 bases sitting between them. Germline V CDR1 and CDR2: MGHRA, YSYEKL. The CDR3 is 16 residues long.

The V and J genes are TRBV7-2 and TRBJ1-2; 7 bases are shared with TRBD1. The CDR3 sequence is 16 residues long. From germline, CDR1 is SGHTA and CDR2 FQGNSA. After removal of 1 base from V and 5 bases from J, the junction contained 10 bases not matched to a gene. CDR3 DNA: TGTGCCAGCAGCTTAGGCAATGCCGGGACAGTGTATGGCTACACCTTC. Protein product: CASSLGNAGTVYGYTF.

The genes are TRBV4-1 and TRBJ1-2; a weak D match, TRBD1 (6 bases). Germline CDR1 reads MGHRA; CDR2 reads YSYEKL. This CDR3 has 15 amino acids. The V gene lost 4 bases and the J gene lost 4 bases, with 16 bases spanning the gap. CDR3 nucleotide sequence: TGCGCCAGCAGCCCAGGAAGACAGGTTAGCTATGGCTACACCTTC. This encodes CASSPGRQVSYGYTF.

This clone has only one observation. The chain has TRBV7-2 and TRBJ1-3, with TRBD1 identical over 9 bases. V shed 6 bases, J shed 2 bases, and the junction held 5 bases outside the gene matches. The CDR3 covers 15 residues. CDR1 is SGHTA and CDR2 is FQGNSA in the germline V gene. This chain's CDR3 is CASRLTGGTGNTIYF. The CDR3 coding sequence is TGTGCCAGCAGACTAACAGGGGGCACTGGAAACACCATATATTTT. Full variable domain (rest looked up from reference TRBV7-2 and TRBJ1-3): GAGVSQSPSNKVTEKGKDVELRCDPISGHTALYWYRQSLGQGLEFLIYFQGNSAPDKSGLPSDRFSAERTGGSVSTLTIQRTQQEDSAVYLCASRLTGGTGNTIYFGEGSWLTVV.

This clone was counted between two and nine times. This sequence joins TRBV2 and TRBJ2-2; weak D call: TRBD1 (5 bases). The CDR3 loop spans 14 amino acids. V lost 4 bases and J lost 4, with 10 bases in between. Germline CDR1 is SNHLY and CDR2 is FYNNEI. DNA of the CDR3: TGTGCCAGCAGTGGACAGCCGGGCACCGGGGAGCTGTTTTTT. This encodes CASSGQPGTGELFF.

The V and J genes are TRBV7-8 and TRBJ2-6; 11 bases are a match to TRBD2. From germline, CDR1 is SGHVS and CDR2 FQNEAQ. With V trimmed by 5 bases and J by 3 bases, 3 bases remained unmatched. This CDR3 has 16 amino acids. The CDR3 DNA sequence: TGTGCCAGCAGCCCTAGCGGGGGGTTTGGGGCCAACGTCCTGACTTTC. Its protein product is CASSPSGGFGANVLTF.

V is TRBV5-1 and J is TRBJ1-2; 8 bases align to TRBD1. With 5 bases clipped from V and 6 bases from J, the junction kept 12 bases outside the gene matches. CDR3 length: 15 residues. Germline V gene data show CDR1 as SGHRS and CDR2 as YFSETQ. The CDR3 DNA follows: TGCGCCAGCAGACTCAATTCGGGACAGGTCGATGGCTACACCTTC. Its protein product is CASRLNSGQVDGYTF. The entire variable domain, with the rest obtained from reference TRBV5-1 and TRBJ1-2, is as follows: KAGVTQTPRYLIKTRGQQVTLSCSPISGHRSVSWYQQTPGQGLQFLFEYFSETQRNKGNFPGRFSGRQFSNSRSEMNVSTLELGDSALYLCASRLNSGQVDGYTFGSGTRLTVV.

The chain combines TRBV7-2 with TRBJ2-2; D remains ambiguous. Trimming removed 5 bases at V and 2 bases at J, with 12 bases between. This CDR3 comprises 15 residues. Germline loops: CDR1 SGHTA, CDR2 FQGNSA. The CDR3 DNA is TGTGCCAGCAGCCCCTCGAGTTTCAACACCGGGGAGCTGTTTTTT. Translating it yields CASSPSSFNTGELFF.

CDR3: CASSIKYGASGTGELFF. CDR3 sequence (DNA): TGCGCCAGCAGCATCAAGTATGGGGCTAGCGGAACCGGGGAGCTGTTTTTT. The chain combines TRBV5-1 with TRBJ2-2; 7 bases line up with TRBD2. This CDR3 region has 17 residues. The germline CDR1 and CDR2 sequences are SGHRS and YFSETQ. The trim removed 4 bases at V and 5 bases at J, leaving 14 bases unmatched.

This clone was recorded once. V is TRBV7-3 and J is TRBJ2-2, with D possibly matching TRBD1 (6 bases). The ends were cut back, 2 bases at V and 1 base at J, with 8 bases in the middle. Germline CDR1 SGHTA, CDR2 FQGTGA. This CDR3 comprises 15 residues. The CDR3 region is CASSLLGQNTGELFF. CDR3 DNA: TGTGCCAGCAGCTTACTGGGACAGAACACCGGGGAGCTGTTTTTT.

A few counts support this clone. The chain combines TRBV11-2 with TRBJ2-7, with TRBD1 matching 7 bases. Germline assignment: CDR1 SGHAT and CDR2 FQNNGV. The CDR3 loop spans 13 amino acids. Unmatched junction bases numbered 4, after V lost 5 bases and J lost 3 bases. CDR3 DNA: TGTGCCAGCAGCCTAGGGGGCAGCTACGAGCAGTACTTC. Its protein product is CASSLGGSYEQYF. Full variable domain (outside the CDR3, taken from reference TRBV11-2 and TRBJ2-7): EAGVAQSPRYKIIEKRQSVAFWCNPISGHATLYWYQQILGQGPKLLIQFQNNGVVDDSQLPKDRFSAERLKGVDSTLKIQPAKLEDSAVYLCASSLGGSYEQYFGPGTRLTVT.

The gene calls are TRBV10-3 and TRBJ1-2, with TRBD1 as a possible D gene (5 bases). This CDR3 spans 14 amino acids. Germline V gene data show CDR1 as ENHRY and CDR2 as SYGVKD. Trimming shortened V by 0 bases and J by 6 bases, and 11 bases separated the two germline ends. This CDR3 is CAISESTRGDGYTF. CDR3 coding DNA: TGTGCCATCAGTGAGTCGACGCGGGGGGATGGCTACACCTTC.

The rearrangement joins TRBV6-1 to TRBJ1-2, with D possibly being TRBD1 (6 bases). The CDR3 is 14 residues long. Germline V gene data show CDR1 as MNHNS and CDR2 as SASEGT. The ends were cut back, 9 bases at V and 3 bases at J, with 17 bases in the middle. In DNA, the CDR3 is TGTGCCAGTAGAACAGGGTTGGCCTACTATGGCTACACCTTC. Residues: CASRTGLAYYGYTF.

This chain joins TRBV11-3 and TRBJ2-2; D uncertain. CDR1 is SGHNT, CDR2 YENEEA, per germline. V was shortened by 11 bases and J by 0 bases, with 13 bases between the two germline ends. CDR3 length equals 14 residues. CDR3 region: CADAETTNTGELFF. In DNA, the CDR3 is TGTGCCGACGCGGAGACCACGAACACCGGGGAGCTGTTTTTT.

This chain joins TRBV7-9 and TRBJ2-5, with TRBD2 matching 8 bases. CDR1 SEHNR and CDR2 FQNEAQ come from the germline V gene (reference sequence). V lost 1 base and J lost 5; bases outside the gene matches: 6. The CDR3 totals 15 residues. The CDR3 nucleotides read TGTGCCAGCAGCTTAGACGGGAGGGCCGGGGAGACCCAGTACTTC. This codes for CASSLDGRAGETQYF.

J is TRBJ2-7 and V is TRBV5-1; 9 bases are a match to TRBD2. CDR1 and CDR2 (germline): SGHRS, YFSETQ. The trim removed 0 bases at V and 2 bases at J, leaving 9 bases unmatched. The CDR3 has 17 amino acids. The CDR3 sequence: CASSLVLSSGAAYEQYF. The DNA of the CDR3 is TGCGCCAGCAGCTTGGTCTTGTCTAGCGGGGCTGCCTACGAGCAGTACTTC.

The chain uses TRBV15 and TRBJ2-7, with a tentative D call TRBD2 (5 bases). Germline CDR1 reads LNHNV; CDR2 reads YYDKDF (reference sequence). This CDR3 has 14 amino acids. The germline V and J ends were trimmed by 0 bases and 4 bases, with 10 bases remaining between them. CDR3 loop: CATSRDGGRYEQYF. The CDR3 nucleotides read TGTGCCACCAGCAGAGATGGCGGGCGATACGAGCAGTACTTC.

The chain recombines TRBV5-1 with TRBJ2-5; TRBD1 matches 8 bases. The CDR3 is 14 residues long. The ends lost 4 bases at V and 2 bases at J; junction bases unmatched: 4. Germline values: CDR1 SGHRS, CDR2 YFSETQ. The DNA of the CDR3 is TGCGCCAGCAGCGTACAGGGGGAACAAGAGACCCAGTACTTC. Translated: CASSVQGEQETQYF.